These T cell receptor beta chains were read from a single sample in a study of immune reconstitution after stem cell transplant in scleroderma. TCRdb called the RT-PCR reads again in MiXCR, with one record for every CDR3 protein. The table shows fewer than 2,000 distinct CDR3 sequences, with about 10% occurring only once. This sample was gathered before or after autologous hematopoietic stem cell transplantation (not recorded which). The source is a female donor with systemic sclerosis. The CDR3 runs from the conserved cysteine through the conserved F or W. A D gene is named only where the DNA matches it firmly. Where a row states a size, it is once, few, many or the class of an expanded clone; other rows omit it.

clone size: many
J gene: TRBJ2-1
D gene: .
V gene: TRBV20-1
CDR3 protein: CSARLFEQFF
CDR3 DNA: TGCAGTGCTCGACTCTTTGAGCAGTTCTTC

clone size: medium-sized
J gene: TRBJ2-7
D gene: .
V gene: TRBV20-1
CDR3 protein: CSAFSFYEQYF
CDR3 DNA: TGCAGTGCTTTTAGTTTCTACGAGCAGTACTTC

clone size: .
J gene: TRBJ1-3
D gene: .
V gene: TRBV3-1
CDR3 protein: CASSQVVGTGNTIYF
CDR3 DNA: TGTGCCAGCAGCCAAGTCGTAGGGACAGGAAACACCATATATTTT

clone size: many
J gene: TRBJ2-1
D gene: TRBD2
V gene: TRBV7-2
CDR3 protein: CASSLDPREARYNEQFF
CDR3 DNA: TGTGCCAGCAGCTTAGATCCGCGGGAGGCCCGATACAATGAGCAGTTCTTC

clone size: .
J gene: TRBJ2-1
D gene: .
V gene: TRBV29-1
CDR3 protein: CSVEGPGLRNNEQFF
CDR3 DNA: TGCAGCGTTGAGGGTCCGGGACTCCGCAACAATGAGCAGTTCTTC

clone size: many
J gene: TRBJ2-5
D gene: .
V gene: TRBV6-1
CDR3 protein: CASREFEEGSTQYF
CDR3 DNA: TGTGCCAGTAGAGAGTTCGAAGAGGGGTCTACCCAGTACTTC

clone size: medium-sized
J gene: TRBJ2-1
D gene: TRBD2
V gene: TRBV19
CDR3 protein: CASSILRTSGSSSYNEQFF
CDR3 DNA: TGTGCCAGTAGTATACTTAGGACTAGCGGATCGAGCTCCTACAATGAGCAGTTCTTC

clone size: medium-sized
J gene: TRBJ1-1
D gene: .
V gene: TRBV29-1
CDR3 protein: CSVEENWYAFF
CDR3 DNA: TGCAGCGTTGAAGAAAACTGGTATGCTTTCTTT

clone size: medium-sized
J gene: TRBJ1-1
D gene: TRBD1
V gene: TRBV11-1
CDR3 protein: CASSLETGSTEAFF
CDR3 DNA: TGTGCCAGCAGCTTAGAGACAGGGTCTACTGAAGCTTTCTTT

clone size: medium-sized
J gene: TRBJ2-4
D gene: .
V gene: TRBV20-1
CDR3 protein: CSARDENGLAKNIQYF
CDR3 DNA: TGCAGTGCTAGAGATGAGAACGGGCTAGCCAAAAACATTCAGTACTTC

clone size: large
J gene: TRBJ2-1
D gene: TRBD1
V gene: TRBV4-1
CDR3 protein: CASSQAVRGPNYNEQFF
CDR3 DNA: TGCGCCAGCAGCCAAGCGGTGAGGGGGCCGAACTACAATGAGCAGTTCTTC

clone size: .
J gene: TRBJ2-5
D gene: .
V gene: TRBV5-1
CDR3 protein: CASSSTGRVEEETQYF
CDR3 DNA: TGCGCCAGCAGCTCGACTGGACGGGTGGAGGAAGAGACCCAGTACTTC

clone size: medium-sized
J gene: TRBJ2-7
D gene: TRBD2
V gene: TRBV27
CDR3 protein: CASSLLAGASEQYF
CDR3 DNA: TGTGCCAGCAGTTTACTAGCGGGAGCGTCCGAGCAGTACTTC

clone size: medium-sized
J gene: TRBJ2-4
D gene: .
V gene: TRBV30
CDR3 protein: CAWSISDIAKNIQYF
CDR3 DNA: TGTGCCTGGTCTATATCCGATATAGCCAAAAACATTCAGTACTTC

clone size: .
J gene: TRBJ2-7
D gene: .
V gene: TRBV11-2
CDR3 protein: CASSLDGTATYEQYF
CDR3 DNA: TGTGCCAGCAGCTTAGATGGGACTGCTACCTACGAGCAGTACTTC

clone size: medium-sized
J gene: TRBJ2-3
D gene: TRBD2
V gene: TRBV13
CDR3 protein: CASSLRASGGADTQYF
CDR3 DNA: TGTGCCAGCAGCTTAAGGGCTAGCGGGGGGGCCGATACGCAGTATTTT

clone size: medium-sized
J gene: TRBJ2-2
D gene: TRBD2
V gene: TRBV11-2
CDR3 protein: CASSLRAGGAGTGELFF
CDR3 DNA: TGTGCCAGCAGCTTAAGGGCGGGAGGGGCGGGCACCGGGGAGCTGTTTTTT

clone size: large
J gene: TRBJ2-1
D gene: .
V gene: TRBV7-9
CDR3 protein: CASSLTQNEQFF
CDR3 DNA: TGTGCCAGCAGCCTCACACAGAATGAGCAGTTCTTC

clone size: many
J gene: TRBJ2-2
D gene: TRBD2
V gene: TRBV9
CDR3 protein: CASSVGTSGNSGELFF
CDR3 DNA: TGTGCCAGCAGCGTAGGGACTAGCGGGAATTCTGGGGAGCTGTTTTTT

clone size: large
J gene: TRBJ2-7
D gene: TRBD2
V gene: TRBV6-2/TRBV6-3
CDR3 protein: CASTGRLAGGTYEQYF
CDR3 DNA: TGTGCCAGCACCGGGCGACTAGCGGGAGGGACCTACGAGCAGTACTTC

clone size: large
J gene: TRBJ2-1
D gene: .
V gene: TRBV6-6
CDR3 protein: CASGPPYNEQFF
CDR3 DNA: TGTGCCAGCGGACCCCCCTACAATGAGCAGTTCTTC

clone size: medium-sized
J gene: TRBJ2-4
D gene: .
V gene: TRBV29-1
CDR3 protein: CSSVTTKNIQYF
CDR3 DNA: TGCAGCTCAGTGACTACCAAAAACATTCAGTACTTC

clone size: large
J gene: TRBJ2-3
D gene: .
V gene: TRBV12-3/TRBV12-4
CDR3 protein: CASSSSLRLDTQYF
CDR3 DNA: TGTGCCAGCAGTTCATCCCTACGTTTAGATACGCAGTATTTT

clone size: large
J gene: TRBJ2-6
D gene: .
V gene: TRBV20-1
CDR3 protein: CTIRGGISGANVLTF
CDR3 DNA: TGCACCATAAGGGGCGGGATCTCTGGGGCCAACGTCCTGACTTTC

clone size: .
J gene: TRBJ2-2
D gene: TRBD2
V gene: TRBV6-5
CDR3 protein: CASSYSYAGGPRNTGELFF
CDR3 DNA: TGTGCCAGCAGTTACTCGTATGCGGGGGGCCCTCGAAACACCGGGGAGCTGTTTTTT

clone size: medium-sized
J gene: TRBJ1-1
D gene: .
V gene: TRBV28
CDR3 protein: CASIPDGMNTEAFF
CDR3 DNA: TGTGCCAGCATCCCGGACGGGATGAACACTGAAGCTTTCTTT

clone size: medium-sized
J gene: TRBJ2-2
D gene: .
V gene: TRBV11-3
CDR3 protein: CASSLDQDTNTGELFF
CDR3 DNA: TGTGCCAGCAGCTTAGATCAGGACACGAACACCGGGGAGCTGTTTTTT

clone size: .
J gene: TRBJ2-7
D gene: .
V gene: TRBV7-2
CDR3 protein: CASSSAGQSHEQYF
CDR3 DNA: TGTGCCAGCAGCTCCGCGGGACAGTCCCACGAGCAGTACTTC

clone size: many
J gene: TRBJ1-6
D gene: .
V gene: TRBV6-5
CDR3 protein: CASSYSSLDNSPLHF
CDR3 DNA: TGTGCCAGCAGTTACTCGTCACTTGATAATTCACCCCTCCACTTT

clone size: large
J gene: TRBJ2-1
D gene: .
V gene: TRBV19
CDR3 protein: CASSFLGLEQFF
CDR3 DNA: TGTGCCAGTAGTTTCTTGGGACTGGAGCAGTTCTTC

clone size: few
J gene: TRBJ2-7
D gene: .
V gene: TRBV6-2/TRBV6-3
CDR3 protein: CASSPSPGTSYEQYF
CDR3 DNA: TGTGCCAGCAGTCCCTCCCCCGGGACATCCTACGAGCAGTACTTC

clone size: .
J gene: TRBJ1-5
D gene: TRBD1
V gene: TRBV6-2/TRBV6-3
CDR3 protein: CASSRDRVDGQPQHF
CDR3 DNA: TGTGCCAGCAGTCGGGACAGGGTGGACGGTCAGCCCCAGCATTTT

clone size: .
J gene: TRBJ2-2
D gene: .
V gene: TRBV5-4
CDR3 protein: CASSLEQGRTGELFF
CDR3 DNA: TGTGCCAGCAGCTTGGAACAGGGGAGGACCGGGGAGCTGTTTTTT

clone size: large
J gene: TRBJ2-7
D gene: TRBD1
V gene: TRBV5-1
CDR3 protein: CASSSDRGLIEQYF
CDR3 DNA: TGCGCCAGCAGCTCCGACAGGGGGCTGATCGAGCAGTACTTC

clone size: many
J gene: TRBJ1-2
D gene: TRBD1
V gene: TRBV5-1
CDR3 protein: CASSSYRTGQDGYTF
CDR3 DNA: TGCGCCAGCAGCTCTTACCGGACAGGGCAAGATGGCTACACCTTC

clone size: many
J gene: TRBJ1-2
D gene: .
V gene: TRBV7-2
CDR3 protein: CASEAGADYGYTF
CDR3 DNA: TGTGCCAGCGAGGCGGGGGCAGACTATGGCTACACCTTC

clone size: many
J gene: TRBJ2-1
D gene: TRBD2
V gene: TRBV20-1
CDR3 protein: CSARDRTSGRTNEQFF
CDR3 DNA: TGCAGTGCTAGAGACCGGACTAGCGGGAGGACAAATGAGCAGTTCTTC

clone size: medium-sized
J gene: TRBJ2-1
D gene: .
V gene: TRBV7-9
CDR3 protein: CASSAQGPPGDNEQFF
CDR3 DNA: TGTGCCAGCAGCGCCCAGGGGCCCCCAGGCGACAATGAGCAGTTCTTC

clone size: many
J gene: TRBJ1-1
D gene: .
V gene: TRBV2
CDR3 protein: CARPTSNTEAFF
CDR3 DNA: TGTGCCAGACCAACATCGAACACTGAAGCTTTCTTT

clone size: medium-sized
J gene: TRBJ2-3
D gene: .
V gene: TRBV29-1
CDR3 protein: CSVDQRATDTQYF
CDR3 DNA: TGCAGCGTTGACCAGCGGGCCACAGATACGCAGTATTTT

clone size: medium-sized
J gene: TRBJ2-7
D gene: TRBD1
V gene: TRBV29-1
CDR3 protein: CSARVRQGAYEQYF
CDR3 DNA: TGCAGCGCTCGAGTGCGACAGGGGGCTTACGAGCAGTACTTC

clone size: large
J gene: TRBJ2-5
D gene: .
V gene: TRBV12-3/TRBV12-4
CDR3 protein: CASSFSGEGETQYF
CDR3 DNA: TGTGCCAGCAGTTTTAGCGGAGAAGGGGAGACCCAGTACTTC

clone size: large
J gene: TRBJ2-1
D gene: .
V gene: TRBV6-2/TRBV6-3
CDR3 protein: CASSRTGSAEQFF
CDR3 DNA: TGTGCCAGCAGCCGCACAGGGTCGGCTGAGCAGTTCTTC

clone size: few
J gene: TRBJ1-1
D gene: TRBD1
V gene: TRBV18
CDR3 protein: CASSLSGQVNTEAFF
CDR3 DNA: TGTGCCAGCTCACTCTCGGGACAGGTGAACACTGAAGCTTTCTTT

clone size: .
J gene: TRBJ2-2
D gene: TRBD2
V gene: TRBV27
CDR3 protein: CTSSLLASGSPGELFF
CDR3 DNA: TGCACCAGCAGTTTATTGGCTAGCGGGAGTCCCGGGGAGCTGTTTTTT

clone size: medium-sized
J gene: TRBJ1-5
D gene: .
V gene: TRBV4-3
CDR3 protein: CASSRRVNQPQHF
CDR3 DNA: TGCGCCAGCAGCCGGAGGGTGAATCAGCCCCAGCATTTT

clone size: medium-sized
J gene: TRBJ2-7
D gene: TRBD1
V gene: TRBV29-1
CDR3 protein: CSVVPGTGSSYEQYF
CDR3 DNA: TGCAGCGTTGTCCCCGGGACAGGGAGCTCCTACGAGCAGTACTTC

clone size: medium-sized
J gene: TRBJ1-6
D gene: .
V gene: TRBV7-6
CDR3 protein: CASSLDRPGLDSPLHF
CDR3 DNA: TGTGCCAGCAGCTTAGATAGGCCGGGGTTGGATTCACCCCTCCACTTT

clone size: .
J gene: TRBJ1-1
D gene: .
V gene: TRBV29-1
CDR3 protein: CSARELNTEAFF
CDR3 DNA: TGCAGCGCACGGGAGTTGAACACTGAAGCTTTCTTT

clone size: many
J gene: TRBJ2-6
D gene: TRBD1
V gene: TRBV7-2
CDR3 protein: CASSALLRGPNVLTF
CDR3 DNA: TGTGCCAGCAGCGCGTTGCTCAGGGGGCCCAACGTCCTGACTTTC

clone size: .
J gene: TRBJ2-5
D gene: .
V gene: TRBV5-1
CDR3 protein: CASSEQETQYF
CDR3 DNA: TGCGCCAGCAGCGAACAAGAGACCCAGTACTTC

clone size: .
J gene: TRBJ2-6
D gene: .
V gene: TRBV28
CDR3 protein: CASSLIGISGANVLTF
CDR3 DNA: TGTGCCAGCAGCCTAATAGGGATCTCTGGGGCCAACGTCCTGACTTTC

clone size: few
J gene: TRBJ1-1
D gene: TRBD1
V gene: TRBV6-5
CDR3 protein: CASSQRQGGGPEAFF
CDR3 DNA: TGTGCCAGCAGTCAAAGACAGGGTGGAGGCCCTGAAGCTTTCTTT

clone size: few
J gene: TRBJ2-1
D gene: TRBD2
V gene: TRBV5-1
CDR3 protein: CASSLSGLAGGDSYNEQFF
CDR3 DNA: TGCGCCAGCAGCTTGTCGGGACTAGCGGGGGGGGACTCCTACAATGAGCAGTTCTTC

clone size: .
J gene: TRBJ1-2
D gene: .
V gene: TRBV20-1
CDR3 protein: CSATQGKGVYGYTF
CDR3 DNA: TGCAGTGCTACCCAGGGAAAAGGGGTCTATGGCTACACCTTC

clone size: many
J gene: TRBJ1-2
D gene: .
V gene: TRBV9
CDR3 protein: CASSVVGGGYTF
CDR3 DNA: TGTGCCAGCAGCGTAGTTGGGGGTGGCTACACCTTC

clone size: large
J gene: TRBJ2-1
D gene: .
V gene: TRBV6-2/TRBV6-3
CDR3 protein: CASSYNTGIVPLEQFF
CDR3 DNA: TGTGCCAGCAGTTACAATACCGGGATAGTCCCACTTGAGCAGTTCTTC

clone size: medium-sized
J gene: TRBJ2-1
D gene: .
V gene: TRBV20-1
CDR3 protein: CSARDRGFSYNEQFF
CDR3 DNA: TGCAGTGCTAGAGATAGGGGGTTTTCCTACAATGAGCAGTTCTTC

clone size: large
J gene: TRBJ1-3
D gene: .
V gene: TRBV4-3
CDR3 protein: CASSPQGSSSSGNTIYF
CDR3 DNA: TGCGCCAGCAGCCCACAAGGCAGCTCAAGCTCTGGAAACACCATATATTTT